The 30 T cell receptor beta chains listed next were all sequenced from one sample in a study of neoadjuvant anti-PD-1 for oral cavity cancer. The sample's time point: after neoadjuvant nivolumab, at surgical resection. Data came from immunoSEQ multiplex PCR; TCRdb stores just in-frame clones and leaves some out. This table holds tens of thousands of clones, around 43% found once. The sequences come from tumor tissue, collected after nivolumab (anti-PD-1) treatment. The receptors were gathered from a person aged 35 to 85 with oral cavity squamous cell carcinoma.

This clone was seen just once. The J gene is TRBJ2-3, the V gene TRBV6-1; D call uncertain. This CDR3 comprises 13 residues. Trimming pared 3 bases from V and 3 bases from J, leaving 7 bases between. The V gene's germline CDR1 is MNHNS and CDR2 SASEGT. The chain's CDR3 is CASSEWGTDTQYF. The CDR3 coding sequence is TGTGCCAGCAGTGAGTGGGGAACAGATACGCAGTATTTT.

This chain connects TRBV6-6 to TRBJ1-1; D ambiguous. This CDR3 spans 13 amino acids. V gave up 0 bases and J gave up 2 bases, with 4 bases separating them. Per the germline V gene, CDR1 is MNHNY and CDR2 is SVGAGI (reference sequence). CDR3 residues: CASSYSYNTEAFF. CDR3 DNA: TGTGCCAGCAGTTACTCTTACAACACTGAAGCTTTCTTT.

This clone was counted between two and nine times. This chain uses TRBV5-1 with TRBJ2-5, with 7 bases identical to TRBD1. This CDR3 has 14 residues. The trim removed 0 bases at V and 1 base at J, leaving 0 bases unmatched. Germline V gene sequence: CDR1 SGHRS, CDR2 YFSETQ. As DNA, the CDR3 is TGCGCCAGCAGCTTGGACAGGGGCCAAGAGACCCAGTACTTC. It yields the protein CASSLDRGQETQYF.

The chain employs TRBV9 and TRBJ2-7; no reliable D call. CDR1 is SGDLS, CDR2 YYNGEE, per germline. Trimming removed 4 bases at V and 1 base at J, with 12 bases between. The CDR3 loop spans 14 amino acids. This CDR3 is CASSPRDGSYEQYF. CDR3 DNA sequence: TGTGCCAGCAGCCCTCGCGACGGATCCTACGAGCAGTACTTC.

The CDR3: CSAVINYGYTF. The CDR3 DNA reads as TGCAGTGCAGTTATTAACTATGGCTACACCTTC. The chain carries TRBV20-1 and TRBJ1-2; D not certain. V lost 6 bases and J lost 1, with 6 bases in between. CDR1 is DFQATT and CDR2 is SNEGSKA in the germline V gene (reference sequence). This CDR3 region has 11 residues.

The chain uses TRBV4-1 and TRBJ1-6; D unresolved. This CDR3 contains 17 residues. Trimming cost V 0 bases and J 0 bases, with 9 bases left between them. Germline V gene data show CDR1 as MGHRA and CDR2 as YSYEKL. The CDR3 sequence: CASSQDGRGSYNSPLHF. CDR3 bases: TGCGCCAGCAGCCAAGACGGTAGAGGCTCCTATAATTCACCCCTCCACTTT.

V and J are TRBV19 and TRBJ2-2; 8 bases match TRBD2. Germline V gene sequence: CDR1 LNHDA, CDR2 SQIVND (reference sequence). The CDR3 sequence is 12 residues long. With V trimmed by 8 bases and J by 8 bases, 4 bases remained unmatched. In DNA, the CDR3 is TGTGCCAGTTGTCCTAGCGGGGGGGAGCTGTTTTTT. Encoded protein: CASCPSGGELFF.

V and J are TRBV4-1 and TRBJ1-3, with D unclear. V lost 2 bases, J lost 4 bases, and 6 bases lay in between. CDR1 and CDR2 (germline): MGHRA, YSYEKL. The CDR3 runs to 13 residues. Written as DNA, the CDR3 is TGCGCCAGCAGCCAACTAATCGGAAACACCATATATTTT. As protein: CASSQLIGNTIYF.

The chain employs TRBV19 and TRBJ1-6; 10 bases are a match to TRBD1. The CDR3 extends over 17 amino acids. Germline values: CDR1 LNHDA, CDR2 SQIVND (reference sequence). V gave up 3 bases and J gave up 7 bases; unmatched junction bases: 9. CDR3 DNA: TGTGCCAGTAGTATCCAATTGACAGGGGGCAGCAATTCACCCCTCCACTTT. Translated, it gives CASSIQLTGGSNSPLHF.

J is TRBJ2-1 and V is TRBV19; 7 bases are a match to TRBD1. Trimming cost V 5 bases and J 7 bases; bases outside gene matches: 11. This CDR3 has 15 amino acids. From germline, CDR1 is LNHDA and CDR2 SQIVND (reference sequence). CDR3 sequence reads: CASSLVPNRGNEQFF. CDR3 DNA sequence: TGTGCCAGTAGTCTAGTGCCGAACAGGGGTAATGAGCAGTTCTTC.

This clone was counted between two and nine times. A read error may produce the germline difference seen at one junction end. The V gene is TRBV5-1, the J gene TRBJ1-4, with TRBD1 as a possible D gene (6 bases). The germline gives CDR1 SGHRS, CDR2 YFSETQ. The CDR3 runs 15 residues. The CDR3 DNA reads TGCGCCAGCAGCTTGCAGGCAGGGGTTAATGGAAAACTGTTTTTT. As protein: CASSLQAGVNGKLFF.

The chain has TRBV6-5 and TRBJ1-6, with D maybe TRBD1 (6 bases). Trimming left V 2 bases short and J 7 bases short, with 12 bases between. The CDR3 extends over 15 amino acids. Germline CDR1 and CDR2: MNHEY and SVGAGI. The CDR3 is CASSYQERGNSPLHF. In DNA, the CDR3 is TGTGCCAGCAGTTACCAGGAGAGGGGGAATTCACCCCTCCACTTT.

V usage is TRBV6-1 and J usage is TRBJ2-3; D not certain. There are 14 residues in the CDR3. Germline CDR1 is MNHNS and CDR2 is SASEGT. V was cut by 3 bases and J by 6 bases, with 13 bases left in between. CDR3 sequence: CASSDLYPWDTQYF. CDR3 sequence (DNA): TGTGCCAGCAGTGACCTCTACCCCTGGGATACGCAGTATTTT.

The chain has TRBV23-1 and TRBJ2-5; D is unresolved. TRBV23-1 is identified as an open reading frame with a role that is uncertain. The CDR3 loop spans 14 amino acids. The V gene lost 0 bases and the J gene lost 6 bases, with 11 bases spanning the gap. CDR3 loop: CASSQSRSSKTQYF. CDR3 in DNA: TGCGCCAGCAGTCAATCTCGGTCGTCAAAGACCCAGTACTTC.

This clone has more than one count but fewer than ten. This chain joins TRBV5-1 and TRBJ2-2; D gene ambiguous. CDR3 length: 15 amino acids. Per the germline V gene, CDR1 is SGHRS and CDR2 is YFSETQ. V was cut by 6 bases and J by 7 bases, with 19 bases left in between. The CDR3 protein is CASTKALGEIGELFF. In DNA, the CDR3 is TGCGCCAGCACAAAGGCGTTAGGAGAGATCGGGGAGCTGTTTTTT.

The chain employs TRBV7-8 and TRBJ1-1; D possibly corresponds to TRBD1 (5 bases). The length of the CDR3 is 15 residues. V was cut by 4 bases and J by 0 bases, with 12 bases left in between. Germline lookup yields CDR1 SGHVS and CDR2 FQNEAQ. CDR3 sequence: CASSSLGGVNTEAFF. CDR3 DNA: TGTGCCAGCAGCTCCTTGGGGGGTGTGAACACTGAAGCTTTCTTT.

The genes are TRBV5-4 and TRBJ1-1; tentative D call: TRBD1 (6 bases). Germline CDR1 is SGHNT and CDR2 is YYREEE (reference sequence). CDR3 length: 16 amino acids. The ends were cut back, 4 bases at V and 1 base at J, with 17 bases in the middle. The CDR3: CASSRENRESNTEAFF. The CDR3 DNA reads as TGTGCCAGCAGCCGAGAGAACAGGGAATCGAACACTGAAGCTTTCTTT.

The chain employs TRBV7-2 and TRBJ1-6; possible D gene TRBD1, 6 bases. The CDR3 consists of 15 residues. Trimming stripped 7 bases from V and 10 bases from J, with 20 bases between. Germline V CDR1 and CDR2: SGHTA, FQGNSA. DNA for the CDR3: TGTGCCAGCAACCCCTCCGGGACAATGAGGTCACCCCTCCACTTT. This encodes CASNPSGTMRSPLHF. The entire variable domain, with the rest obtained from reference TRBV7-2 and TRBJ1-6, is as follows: GAGVSQSPSNKVTEKGKDVELRCDPISGHTALYWYRQSLGQGLEFLIYFQGNSAPDKSGLPSDRFSAERTGGSVSTLTIQRTQQEDSAVYLCASNPSGTMRSPLHFGNGTRLTVT.

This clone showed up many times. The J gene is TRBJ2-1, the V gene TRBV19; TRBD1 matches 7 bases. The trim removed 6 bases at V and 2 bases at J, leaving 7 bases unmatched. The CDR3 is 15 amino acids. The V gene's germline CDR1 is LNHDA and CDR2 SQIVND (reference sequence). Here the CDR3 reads CASRIQGRPYNEQFF. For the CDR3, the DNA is TGTGCCAGTAGGATACAGGGGCGTCCCTACAATGAGCAGTTCTTC.

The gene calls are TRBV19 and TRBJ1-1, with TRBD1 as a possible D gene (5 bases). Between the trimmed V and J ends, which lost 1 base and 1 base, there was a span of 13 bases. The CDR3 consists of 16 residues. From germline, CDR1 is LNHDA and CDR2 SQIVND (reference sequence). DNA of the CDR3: TGTGCCAGTAGTATAGCCCCGGGGGAGGGGAACACTGAAGCTTTCTTT. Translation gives CASSIAPGEGNTEAFF. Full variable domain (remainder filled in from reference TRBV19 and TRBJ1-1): DGGITQSPKYLFRKEGQNVTLSCEQNLNHDAMYWYRQDPGQGLRLIYYSQIVNDFQKGDIAEGYSVSREKKESFPLTVTSAQKNPTAFYLCASSIAPGEGNTEAFFGQGTRLTVV.

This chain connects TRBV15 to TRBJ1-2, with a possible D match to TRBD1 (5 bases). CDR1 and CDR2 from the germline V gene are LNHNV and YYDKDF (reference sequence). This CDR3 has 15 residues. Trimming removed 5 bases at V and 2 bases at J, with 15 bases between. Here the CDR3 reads CATSVASGPNYGYTF. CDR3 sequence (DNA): TGTGCCACCAGCGTGGCATCGGGACCGAACTATGGCTACACCTTC.

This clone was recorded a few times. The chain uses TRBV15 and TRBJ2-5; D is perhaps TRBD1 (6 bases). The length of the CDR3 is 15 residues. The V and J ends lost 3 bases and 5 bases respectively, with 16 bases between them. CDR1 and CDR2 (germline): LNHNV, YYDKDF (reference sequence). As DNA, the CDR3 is TGTGCCACCAGCAGCCTCCAGGGGCCTCCGGAGACCCAGTACTTC. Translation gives CATSSLQGPPETQYF.

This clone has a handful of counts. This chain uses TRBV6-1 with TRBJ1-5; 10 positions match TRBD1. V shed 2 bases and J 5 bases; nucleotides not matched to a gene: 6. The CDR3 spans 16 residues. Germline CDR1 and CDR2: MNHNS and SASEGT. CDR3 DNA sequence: TGTGCCAGCAGTGAATATGAGACAGGGGGCCATCAGCCCCAGCATTTT. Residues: CASSEYETGGHQPQHF.

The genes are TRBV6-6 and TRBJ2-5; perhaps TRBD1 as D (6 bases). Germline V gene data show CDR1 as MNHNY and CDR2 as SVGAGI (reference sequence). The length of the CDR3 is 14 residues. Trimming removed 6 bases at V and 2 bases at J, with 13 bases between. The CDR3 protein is CASSNQGNQETQYF. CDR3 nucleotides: TGTGCCAGCAGCAACCAGGGGAATCAAGAGACCCAGTACTTC.

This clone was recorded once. DNA for the CDR3: TGTGCCTGGGAGGACAGGGGAGAAACCGGGGAGCTGTTTTTT. Translating it yields CAWEDRGETGELFF. This rearrangement joins TRBV30 to TRBJ2-2, with TRBD1 matching over 9 bases. The CDR3 totals 14 residues. After removal of 5 bases from V and 5 bases from J, the junction contained 6 bases not matched to a gene. Germline V gene data show CDR1 as GTSNPN and CDR2 as SVGIG (reference sequence).

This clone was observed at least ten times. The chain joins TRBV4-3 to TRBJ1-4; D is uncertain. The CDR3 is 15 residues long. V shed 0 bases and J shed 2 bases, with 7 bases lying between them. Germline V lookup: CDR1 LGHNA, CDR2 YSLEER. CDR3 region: CASSQESSTNEKLFF. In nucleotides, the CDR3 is TGCGCCAGCAGCCAAGAGTCGTCGACTAATGAAAAACTGTTTTTT.

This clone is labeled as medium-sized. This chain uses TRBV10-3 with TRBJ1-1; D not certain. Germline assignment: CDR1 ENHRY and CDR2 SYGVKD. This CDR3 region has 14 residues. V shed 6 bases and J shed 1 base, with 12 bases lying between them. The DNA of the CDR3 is TGTGCCATCAGGGAGGGCTGGCGGAACACTGAAGCTTTCTTT. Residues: CAIREGWRNTEAFF.

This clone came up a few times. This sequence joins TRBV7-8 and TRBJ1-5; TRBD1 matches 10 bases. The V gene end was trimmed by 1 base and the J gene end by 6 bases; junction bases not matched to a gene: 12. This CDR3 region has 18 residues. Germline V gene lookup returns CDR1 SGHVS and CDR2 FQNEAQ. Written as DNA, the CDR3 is TGTGCCAGCAGCTTAGTGGCTCCCTCGACAGGGGGCACTCAGCCCCAGCATTTT. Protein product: CASSLVAPSTGGTQPQHF.

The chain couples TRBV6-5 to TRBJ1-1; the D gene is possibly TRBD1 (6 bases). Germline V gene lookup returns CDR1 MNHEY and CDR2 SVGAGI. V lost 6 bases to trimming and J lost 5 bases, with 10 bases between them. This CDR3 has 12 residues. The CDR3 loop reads CASSFQGTEAFF. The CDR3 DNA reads TGTGCCAGCAGCTTTCAGGGGACTGAAGCTTTCTTT.

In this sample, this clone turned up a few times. The CDR3 here is CASSERPGIGNQPQHF. In DNA, the CDR3 is TGTGCCAGCAGTGAAAGGCCGGGGATTGGCAATCAGCCCCAGCATTTT. The chain combines TRBV6-1 with TRBJ1-5; D uncertain. The germline V gene encodes CDR1 MNHNS and CDR2 SASEGT. Trimming removed 2 bases from V and 2 bases from J, with 13 bases in between. The CDR3 is 16 amino acids.